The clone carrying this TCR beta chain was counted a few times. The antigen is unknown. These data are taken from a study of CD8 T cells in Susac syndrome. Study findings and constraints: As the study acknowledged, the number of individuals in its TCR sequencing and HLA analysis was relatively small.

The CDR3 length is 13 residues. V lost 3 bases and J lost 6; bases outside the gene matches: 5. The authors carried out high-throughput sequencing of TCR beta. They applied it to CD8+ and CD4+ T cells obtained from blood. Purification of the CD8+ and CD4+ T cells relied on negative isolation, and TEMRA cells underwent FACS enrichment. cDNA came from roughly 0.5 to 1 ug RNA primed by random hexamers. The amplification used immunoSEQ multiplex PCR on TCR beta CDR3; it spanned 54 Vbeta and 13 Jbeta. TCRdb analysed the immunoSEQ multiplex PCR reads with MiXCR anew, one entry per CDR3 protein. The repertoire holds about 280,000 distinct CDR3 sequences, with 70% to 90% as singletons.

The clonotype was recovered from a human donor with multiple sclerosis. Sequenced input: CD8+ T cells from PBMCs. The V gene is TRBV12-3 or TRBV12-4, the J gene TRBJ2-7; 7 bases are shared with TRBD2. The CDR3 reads CASSLGLAAEQYF. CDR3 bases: TGTGCCAGCAGTTTGGGGCTAGCGGCCGAGCAGTACTTC.